This T cell receptor (beta chain) was captured by sequencing in a study of blood T cells in healthy people across ages. For the second PCR, which ran for about 6 to 12 cycles, a sample-barcoded 5' primer and a J-beta primer mix were used. Tags on each cDNA molecule came from a template-switch adaptor with 12 random nucleotides. Individual samples furnished no less than 2.5 million CDR3-containing paired-end reads apiece. A single record per CDR3 protein comes from TCRdb applying MiXCR to the 5' RACE reads. Of over 1,500,000 distinct CDR3 sequences in the sample, approximately 50% were seen once. This clonotype was counted a few times. As yet, its antigen is unknown. General study findings and limits: Diversity of TCR beta per million T cells declined in a roughly linear way with age. Whereas aged donors had fewer naive CD4+ cells, long-lived donors had more of them and higher diversity.

The length of the CDR3 is 14 residues. The V gene lost 1 base and the J gene lost 5 bases, with 8 bases spanning the gap. Germline V gene lookup returns CDR1 SGHTA and CDR2 FQGNSA. This clonotype was sampled from a woman aged 40 to 50 in good health. Input material: blood. The rearrangement joins TRBV7-2 to TRBJ1-4; D not certain. The DNA of the CDR3 is TGTGCCAGCAGCTTAGATTCATCCAATGAAAAACTGTTTTTT. It codes for CASSLDSSNEKLFF.